This T cell receptor beta chain was identified in a study of blood T cell repertoires in COVID-19. Germline V gene sequence: CDR1 LGHNA, CDR2 YNFKEQ. CDR3 length: 17 amino acids. With 0 bases removed from V and 2 bases from J, the gap between germline ends came to 14 bases. Sequencing was performed with immunoSEQ multiplex PCR; in TCRdb, only in-frame clones are kept and a portion is missing. The sample consists of 300,000 to 350,000 clones, 80% to 90% of them appearing once. Grouping used clinical history reported by participants in a survey and questionnaire. The recovered donors of Cohort 3 showed two negative PCRs, clearance, or symptom resolution.

The clonotype was recovered from a man aged 25-40 years who had recovered from COVID-19. Sequenced input: PBMCs or T cells enriched from blood (not recorded which). The V gene is TRBV4-2, the J gene TRBJ2-1; D might be TRBD2 (5 bases). In DNA, the CDR3 is TGTGCCAGCAGCCAAGATCCCTACGAGGGAACCTACAATGAGCAGTTCTTC. Encoded protein: CASSQDPYEGTYNEQFF.